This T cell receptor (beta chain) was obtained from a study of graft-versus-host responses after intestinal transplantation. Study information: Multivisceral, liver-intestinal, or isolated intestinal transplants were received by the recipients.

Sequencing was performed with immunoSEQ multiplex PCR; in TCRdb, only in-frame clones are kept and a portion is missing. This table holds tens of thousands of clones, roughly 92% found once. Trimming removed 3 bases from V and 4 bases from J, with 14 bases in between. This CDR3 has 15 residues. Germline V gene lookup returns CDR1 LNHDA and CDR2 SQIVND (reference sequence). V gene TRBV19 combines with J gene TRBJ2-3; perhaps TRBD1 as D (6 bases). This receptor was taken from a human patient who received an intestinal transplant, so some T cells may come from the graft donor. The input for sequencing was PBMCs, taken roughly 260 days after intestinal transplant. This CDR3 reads CASSILRGTADTQYF. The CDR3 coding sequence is TGTGCCAGTAGTATTTTGAGGGGGACGGCAGATACGCAGTATTTT.